Shown below are 11 T cell receptor beta chains from a single sample sequenced in a study of T-cell memory formation after mild COVID-19. A single record per CDR3 protein comes from TCRdb applying MiXCR to the 5' RACE reads. The repertoire has some 410,000 distinct CDR3 sequences, about a quarter of them found once; the top ten carry roughly 13%. Sequences were obtained from PBMCs or a T cell subset sorted from them (not recorded which). The receptors here all came from an adult woman who had mild COVID-19 (a few samples of this study predate the infection). Cell type and time point are not known.

This clonotype was seen more than once but under ten times. The chain recombines TRBV15 with TRBJ2-1, with D perhaps TRBD2 (5 bases). CDR3 length equals 13 residues. Trimming shortened V by 0 bases and J by 15 bases, and 15 bases separated the two germline ends. Germline CDR1 is LNHNV and CDR2 is YYDKDF (reference sequence). The CDR3 DNA follows: TGTGCCACCAGCAGAGATCACTCGGGGTGGCCGTTCTTC. It specifies CATSRDHSGWPFF.

This chain links TRBV20-1 with TRBJ2-7; D gene ambiguous. The CDR3 consists of 16 residues. V lost 1 base, J lost 2 bases, and 18 bases lay in between. In germline, CDR1 is DFQATT, CDR2 SNEGSKA (reference sequence). CDR3 in amino acids: CSARGIASSHPYEQYF. The CDR3 nucleotides read TGCAGTGCTAGAGGGATAGCCTCATCCCACCCCTACGAGCAGTACTTC.

This clonotype appeared a few times. The chain joins TRBV12-3 or TRBV12-4 to TRBJ2-3; D is uncertain. Trimming shortened V by 6 bases and J by 2 bases, and 6 bases separated the two germline ends. The CDR3 covers 12 residues. Here the CDR3 reads CASRPITDTQYF. CDR3 bases: TGTGCCAGCAGGCCAATCACAGATACGCAGTATTTT.

This clonotype appeared once. The junction does not match germline at one end; this may be a read error. The J gene is TRBJ2-1, the V gene TRBV6-5; D gene unclear. The CDR3 runs 14 residues. Germline V gene sequence: CDR1 MNHEY, CDR2 SVGAGI. The CDR3 loop is CASSSVGSYNEQFF. CDR3 coding DNA: TGTGCTAGCAGCTCCGTAGGCAGTTACAATGAGCAGTTCTTC.

V and J are TRBV13 and TRBJ2-7, with 8 positions matching TRBD1. The CDR3 covers 15 residues. CDR1 and CDR2 from the germline V gene are PRHDT and FYEKMQ (reference sequence). Trimming cost V 1 base and J 3 bases; bases outside gene matches: 5. The CDR3 nucleotides read TGTGCCAGCAGCTTAGCGGCAGGGGGCATCTACGAGCAGTACTTC. Translating it yields CASSLAAGGIYEQYF. Using reference TRBV13 and TRBJ2-7 for the parts outside the CDR3, the full variable domain is AAGVIQSPRHLIKEKRETATLKCYPIPRHDTVYWYQQGPGQDPQFLISFYEKMQSDKGSIPDRFSAQQFSDYHSELNMSSLELGDSALYFCASSLAAGGIYEQYFGPGTRLTVT.

The rearrangement uses TRBV20-1 and TRBJ2-7; no reliable D call. V lost 0 bases and J lost 1, with 10 bases in between. The CDR3 extends over 14 amino acids. The germline V gene has CDR1 DFQATT and CDR2 SNEGSKA (reference sequence). CDR3 region: CSARDGPVSYEQYF. The CDR3 DNA is TGCAGTGCTAGAGATGGGCCAGTGTCCTACGAGCAGTACTTC.

The V and J genes are TRBV29-1 and TRBJ2-1; D may match TRBD1 or TRBD2 (5 bases each). Germline V gives CDR1 SQVTM, CDR2 ANQGSEA. V dropped 6 bases and J dropped 7 bases, with 13 bases sitting between them. This CDR3 has 12 amino acids. CDR3 residues: CSVQTWGNEQFF. The CDR3 DNA reads as TGCAGCGTCCAAACGTGGGGGAATGAGCAGTTCTTC.

The chain couples TRBV9 to TRBJ2-2; 10 nucleotides align to TRBD1. V gave up 4 bases and J gave up 2 bases; unmatched junction bases: 8. The CDR3 loop spans 17 amino acids. Germline CDR1 reads SGDLS; CDR2 reads YYNGEE. The CDR3 is CASSLSGTGANTGELFF. As DNA, the CDR3 is TGTGCCAGCAGCCTATCCGGGACAGGGGCTAACACCGGGGAGCTGTTTTTT.

A single count supports this clonotype. The chain uses TRBV13 and TRBJ1-1; D may be TRBD1 (5 bases). There are 15 residues in the CDR3. The germline CDR1 and CDR2 sequences are PRHDT and FYEKMQ (reference sequence). V was clipped by 5 bases and J by 1 base, with 14 bases between them. CDR3 region: CASSPRGAANTEAFF. CDR3 in DNA: TGTGCCAGCAGCCCTCGTGGGGCGGCGAACACTGAAGCTTTCTTT. The whole variable domain, remainder taken from reference TRBV13 and TRBJ1-1, is AAGVIQSPRHLIKEKRETATLKCYPIPRHDTVYWYQQGPGQDPQFLISFYEKMQSDKGSIPDRFSAQQFSDYHSELNMSSLELGDSALYFCASSPRGAANTEAFFGQGTRLTVV.

J is TRBJ2-3 and V is TRBV11-2; D may be TRBD1 (5 bases). The CDR3 covers 15 residues. CDR1 and CDR2 from the germline V gene are SGHAT and FQNNGV. V shed 7 bases and J shed 3 bases, with 17 bases lying between them. The CDR3 nucleotides read TGTGCCAGCACCCACCCATCCCCAGGGACAGATACGCAGTATTTT. Translation gives CASTHPSPGTDTQYF.

This clonotype appeared a few times. The chain links TRBV27 to TRBJ2-1; 9 nucleotides line up with TRBD2. Losses at the gene ends were 7 bases for V and 2 bases for J; bases not matched to a gene: 9. The CDR3 covers 16 residues. CDR1 is MNHEY and CDR2 is SMNVEV in the germline V gene (reference sequence). CDR3 residues: CASTLFSGSPYNEQFF. CDR3 bases: TGTGCCAGCACCTTATTTAGCGGGAGCCCCTACAATGAGCAGTTCTTC.